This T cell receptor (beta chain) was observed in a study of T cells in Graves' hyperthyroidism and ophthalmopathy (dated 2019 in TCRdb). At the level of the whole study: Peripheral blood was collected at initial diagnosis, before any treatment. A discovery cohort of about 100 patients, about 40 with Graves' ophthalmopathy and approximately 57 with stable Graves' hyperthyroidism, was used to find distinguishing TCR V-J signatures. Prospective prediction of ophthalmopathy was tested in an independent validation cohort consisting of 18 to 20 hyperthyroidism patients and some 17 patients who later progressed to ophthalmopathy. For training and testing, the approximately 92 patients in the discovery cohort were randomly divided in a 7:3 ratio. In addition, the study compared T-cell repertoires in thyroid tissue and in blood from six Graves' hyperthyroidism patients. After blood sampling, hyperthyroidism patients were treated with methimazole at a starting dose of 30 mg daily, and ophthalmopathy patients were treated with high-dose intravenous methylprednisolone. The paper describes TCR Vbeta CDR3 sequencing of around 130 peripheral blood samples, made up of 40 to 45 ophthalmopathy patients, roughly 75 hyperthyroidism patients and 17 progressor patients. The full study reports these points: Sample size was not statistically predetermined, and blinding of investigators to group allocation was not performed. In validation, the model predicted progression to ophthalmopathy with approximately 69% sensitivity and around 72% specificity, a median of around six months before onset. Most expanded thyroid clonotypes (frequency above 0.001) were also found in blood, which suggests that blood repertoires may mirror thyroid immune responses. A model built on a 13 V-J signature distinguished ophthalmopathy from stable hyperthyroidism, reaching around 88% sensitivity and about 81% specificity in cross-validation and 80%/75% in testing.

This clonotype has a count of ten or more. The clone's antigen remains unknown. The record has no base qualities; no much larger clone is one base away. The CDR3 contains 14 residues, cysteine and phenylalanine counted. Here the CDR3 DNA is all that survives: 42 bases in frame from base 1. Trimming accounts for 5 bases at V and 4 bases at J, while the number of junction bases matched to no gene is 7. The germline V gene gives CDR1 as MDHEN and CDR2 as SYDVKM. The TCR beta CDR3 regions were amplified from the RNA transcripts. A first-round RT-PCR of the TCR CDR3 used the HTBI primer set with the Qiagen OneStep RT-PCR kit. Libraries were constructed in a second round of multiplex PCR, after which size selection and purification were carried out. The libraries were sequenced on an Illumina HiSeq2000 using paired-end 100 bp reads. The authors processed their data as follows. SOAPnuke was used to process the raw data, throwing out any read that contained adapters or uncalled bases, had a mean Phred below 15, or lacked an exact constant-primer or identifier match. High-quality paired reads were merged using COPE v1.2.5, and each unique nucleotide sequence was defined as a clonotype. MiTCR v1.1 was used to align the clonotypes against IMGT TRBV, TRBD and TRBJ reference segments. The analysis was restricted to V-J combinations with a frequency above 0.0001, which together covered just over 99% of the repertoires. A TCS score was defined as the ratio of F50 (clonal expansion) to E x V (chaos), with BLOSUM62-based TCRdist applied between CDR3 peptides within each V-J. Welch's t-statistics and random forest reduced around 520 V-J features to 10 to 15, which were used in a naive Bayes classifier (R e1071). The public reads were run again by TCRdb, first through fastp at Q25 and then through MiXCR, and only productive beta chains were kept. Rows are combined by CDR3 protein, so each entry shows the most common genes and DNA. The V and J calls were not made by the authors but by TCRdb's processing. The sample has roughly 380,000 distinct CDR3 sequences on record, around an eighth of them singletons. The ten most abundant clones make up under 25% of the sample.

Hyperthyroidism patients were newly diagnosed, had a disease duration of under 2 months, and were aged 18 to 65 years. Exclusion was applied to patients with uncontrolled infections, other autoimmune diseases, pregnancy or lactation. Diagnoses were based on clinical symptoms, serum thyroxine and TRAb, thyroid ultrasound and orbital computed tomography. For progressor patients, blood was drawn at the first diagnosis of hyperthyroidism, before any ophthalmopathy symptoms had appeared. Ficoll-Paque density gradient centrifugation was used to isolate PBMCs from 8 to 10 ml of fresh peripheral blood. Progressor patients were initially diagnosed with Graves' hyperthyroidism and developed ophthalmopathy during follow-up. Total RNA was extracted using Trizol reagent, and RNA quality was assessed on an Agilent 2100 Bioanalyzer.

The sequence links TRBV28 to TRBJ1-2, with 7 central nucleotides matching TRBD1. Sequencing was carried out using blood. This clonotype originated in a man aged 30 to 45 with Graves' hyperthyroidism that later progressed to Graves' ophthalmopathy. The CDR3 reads CASSRQGVAYGYTF. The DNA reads TGTGCCAGCAGTCGCCAGGGGGTGGCCTATGGCTACACCTTC.